This T cell receptor (beta chain) was profiled in a study of PD-L1 blockade in urothelial cancer. Study-level background: Most of the 29 patients were men with bladder-origin urothelial cancer.

What went into each PCR as a spike was synthetic TCR analog templates. Repertoires were generated with immunoSEQ multiplex PCR, while TCRdb's copy carries only in-frame clones and drops some. This sample has about 88,000 clones, with roughly 90% found just once. V was shortened by 3 bases and J by 5 bases, with 14 bases between the two germline ends. CDR1 is SGHRS and CDR2 is YFSETQ in the germline V gene. CDR3 length equals 14 residues. Sequenced material: PBMCs, taken around atezolizumab (anti-PD-L1) treatment. This chain joins TRBV5-1 and TRBJ1-1, with D possibly matching TRBD1 (6 bases). This TCR was recovered from a man between 60 and 70 years old with urothelial cancer. DNA for the CDR3: TGCGCCAGCAGCTCGAACAGGGCTCAAACTGAAGCTTTCTTT. It yields the protein CASSSNRAQTEAFF.